Listed below are T cell receptor beta chains from one sample, sequenced in a study of T cell changes during pregnancy in multiple sclerosis. Some clones are missing from TCRdb's copy, which holds only in-frame ones; the method was immunoSEQ multiplex PCR. Seen here are around 65,000 clones, 90% observed once, and the top ten hold 3% to 3.5%. The input for sequencing was peripheral blood, taken in the first trimester of pregnancy. Source of these receptors: a female donor in good health, enrolled as a control in a pregnancy study. The CDR3 runs from the conserved cysteine through the conserved F or W. Clone size is stated in some rows and not others, as once, few, many or a class when expanded.

clone size: NA
V gene: TRBV6-5
J gene: TRBJ1-2
CDR3 protein: CASRPLRDSVYGYTF

clone size: NA
V gene: TRBV7-2
J gene: TRBJ2-2
CDR3 protein: CASSSRPAGELFF

clone size: NA
V gene: TRBV5-1
J gene: TRBJ2-7
CDR3 protein: CASRTGSYEQYF

clone size: NA
V gene: TRBV2
J gene: TRBJ2-2
CDR3 protein: CASSEEFDYLNTGELFF

clone size: NA
V gene: TRBV7-2
J gene: TRBJ1-2
CDR3 protein: CASSLGAGLGFNYGYTF

clone size: NA
V gene: TRBV9
J gene: TRBJ2-1
CDR3 protein: CASSVGLGLAGGPSYNEQFF

clone size: NA
V gene: TRBV4-1
J gene: TRBJ1-1
CDR3 protein: CASSQDYQRTEAFF

clone size: NA
V gene: TRBV7-2
J gene: TRBJ1-2
CDR3 protein: CASSPQVMGPRYTF

clone size: NA
V gene: TRBV5-6
J gene: TRBJ2-1
CDR3 protein: CASSLEWGVGQFF

clone size: NA
V gene: TRBV27
J gene: TRBJ2-1
CDR3 protein: CASTISTAYNEQFF

clone size: NA
V gene: TRBV5-5
J gene: TRBJ1-2
CDR3 protein: CASSLAGGAQSYGYTF

clone size: NA
V gene: TRBV7-9
J gene: TRBJ2-2
CDR3 protein: CASSLTQGTGELFF

clone size: NA
V gene: TRBV11-1
J gene: TRBJ1-2
CDR3 protein: CASSLTEPDLHGYTF

clone size: NA
V gene: TRBV10-3
J gene: TRBJ2-7
CDR3 protein: CAIRGGTTTYEQYF

clone size: NA
V gene: TRBV5-4
J gene: TRBJ2-7
CDR3 protein: CASSLEGGRARYEQYF

clone size: NA
V gene: TRBV5-1
J gene: TRBJ2-7
CDR3 protein: CASSLGQALYEQYF

clone size: once
V gene: TRBV7-2
J gene: TRBJ1-2
CDR3 protein: CASSLAERVGYTF

clone size: few
V gene: TRBV18
J gene: TRBJ1-2
CDR3 protein: CASSPLYQGNGYTF

clone size: NA
V gene: TRBV5-1
J gene: TRBJ2-3
CDR3 protein: CASSSPSGLSTDTQYF

clone size: NA
V gene: TRBV9
J gene: TRBJ2-3
CDR3 protein: CASSVRGSDTQYF

clone size: NA
V gene: TRBV30
J gene: TRBJ2-7
CDR3 protein: CAWSVPGGALEQYF

clone size: NA
V gene: TRBV30
J gene: TRBJ1-3
CDR3 protein: CAWSVEGYGNTIYF

clone size: once
V gene: TRBV7-2
J gene: TRBJ1-2
CDR3 protein: CASSFTGGVRIYGYTF

clone size: NA
V gene: TRBV9
J gene: TRBJ2-7
CDR3 protein: CASSSLAGSPPYEQYF

clone size: NA
V gene: TRBV7-3
J gene: TRBJ2-1
CDR3 protein: CASSPYSGSYNEQFF

clone size: NA
V gene: TRBV2
J gene: TRBJ2-1
CDR3 protein: CASNPFPSSYNEQFF